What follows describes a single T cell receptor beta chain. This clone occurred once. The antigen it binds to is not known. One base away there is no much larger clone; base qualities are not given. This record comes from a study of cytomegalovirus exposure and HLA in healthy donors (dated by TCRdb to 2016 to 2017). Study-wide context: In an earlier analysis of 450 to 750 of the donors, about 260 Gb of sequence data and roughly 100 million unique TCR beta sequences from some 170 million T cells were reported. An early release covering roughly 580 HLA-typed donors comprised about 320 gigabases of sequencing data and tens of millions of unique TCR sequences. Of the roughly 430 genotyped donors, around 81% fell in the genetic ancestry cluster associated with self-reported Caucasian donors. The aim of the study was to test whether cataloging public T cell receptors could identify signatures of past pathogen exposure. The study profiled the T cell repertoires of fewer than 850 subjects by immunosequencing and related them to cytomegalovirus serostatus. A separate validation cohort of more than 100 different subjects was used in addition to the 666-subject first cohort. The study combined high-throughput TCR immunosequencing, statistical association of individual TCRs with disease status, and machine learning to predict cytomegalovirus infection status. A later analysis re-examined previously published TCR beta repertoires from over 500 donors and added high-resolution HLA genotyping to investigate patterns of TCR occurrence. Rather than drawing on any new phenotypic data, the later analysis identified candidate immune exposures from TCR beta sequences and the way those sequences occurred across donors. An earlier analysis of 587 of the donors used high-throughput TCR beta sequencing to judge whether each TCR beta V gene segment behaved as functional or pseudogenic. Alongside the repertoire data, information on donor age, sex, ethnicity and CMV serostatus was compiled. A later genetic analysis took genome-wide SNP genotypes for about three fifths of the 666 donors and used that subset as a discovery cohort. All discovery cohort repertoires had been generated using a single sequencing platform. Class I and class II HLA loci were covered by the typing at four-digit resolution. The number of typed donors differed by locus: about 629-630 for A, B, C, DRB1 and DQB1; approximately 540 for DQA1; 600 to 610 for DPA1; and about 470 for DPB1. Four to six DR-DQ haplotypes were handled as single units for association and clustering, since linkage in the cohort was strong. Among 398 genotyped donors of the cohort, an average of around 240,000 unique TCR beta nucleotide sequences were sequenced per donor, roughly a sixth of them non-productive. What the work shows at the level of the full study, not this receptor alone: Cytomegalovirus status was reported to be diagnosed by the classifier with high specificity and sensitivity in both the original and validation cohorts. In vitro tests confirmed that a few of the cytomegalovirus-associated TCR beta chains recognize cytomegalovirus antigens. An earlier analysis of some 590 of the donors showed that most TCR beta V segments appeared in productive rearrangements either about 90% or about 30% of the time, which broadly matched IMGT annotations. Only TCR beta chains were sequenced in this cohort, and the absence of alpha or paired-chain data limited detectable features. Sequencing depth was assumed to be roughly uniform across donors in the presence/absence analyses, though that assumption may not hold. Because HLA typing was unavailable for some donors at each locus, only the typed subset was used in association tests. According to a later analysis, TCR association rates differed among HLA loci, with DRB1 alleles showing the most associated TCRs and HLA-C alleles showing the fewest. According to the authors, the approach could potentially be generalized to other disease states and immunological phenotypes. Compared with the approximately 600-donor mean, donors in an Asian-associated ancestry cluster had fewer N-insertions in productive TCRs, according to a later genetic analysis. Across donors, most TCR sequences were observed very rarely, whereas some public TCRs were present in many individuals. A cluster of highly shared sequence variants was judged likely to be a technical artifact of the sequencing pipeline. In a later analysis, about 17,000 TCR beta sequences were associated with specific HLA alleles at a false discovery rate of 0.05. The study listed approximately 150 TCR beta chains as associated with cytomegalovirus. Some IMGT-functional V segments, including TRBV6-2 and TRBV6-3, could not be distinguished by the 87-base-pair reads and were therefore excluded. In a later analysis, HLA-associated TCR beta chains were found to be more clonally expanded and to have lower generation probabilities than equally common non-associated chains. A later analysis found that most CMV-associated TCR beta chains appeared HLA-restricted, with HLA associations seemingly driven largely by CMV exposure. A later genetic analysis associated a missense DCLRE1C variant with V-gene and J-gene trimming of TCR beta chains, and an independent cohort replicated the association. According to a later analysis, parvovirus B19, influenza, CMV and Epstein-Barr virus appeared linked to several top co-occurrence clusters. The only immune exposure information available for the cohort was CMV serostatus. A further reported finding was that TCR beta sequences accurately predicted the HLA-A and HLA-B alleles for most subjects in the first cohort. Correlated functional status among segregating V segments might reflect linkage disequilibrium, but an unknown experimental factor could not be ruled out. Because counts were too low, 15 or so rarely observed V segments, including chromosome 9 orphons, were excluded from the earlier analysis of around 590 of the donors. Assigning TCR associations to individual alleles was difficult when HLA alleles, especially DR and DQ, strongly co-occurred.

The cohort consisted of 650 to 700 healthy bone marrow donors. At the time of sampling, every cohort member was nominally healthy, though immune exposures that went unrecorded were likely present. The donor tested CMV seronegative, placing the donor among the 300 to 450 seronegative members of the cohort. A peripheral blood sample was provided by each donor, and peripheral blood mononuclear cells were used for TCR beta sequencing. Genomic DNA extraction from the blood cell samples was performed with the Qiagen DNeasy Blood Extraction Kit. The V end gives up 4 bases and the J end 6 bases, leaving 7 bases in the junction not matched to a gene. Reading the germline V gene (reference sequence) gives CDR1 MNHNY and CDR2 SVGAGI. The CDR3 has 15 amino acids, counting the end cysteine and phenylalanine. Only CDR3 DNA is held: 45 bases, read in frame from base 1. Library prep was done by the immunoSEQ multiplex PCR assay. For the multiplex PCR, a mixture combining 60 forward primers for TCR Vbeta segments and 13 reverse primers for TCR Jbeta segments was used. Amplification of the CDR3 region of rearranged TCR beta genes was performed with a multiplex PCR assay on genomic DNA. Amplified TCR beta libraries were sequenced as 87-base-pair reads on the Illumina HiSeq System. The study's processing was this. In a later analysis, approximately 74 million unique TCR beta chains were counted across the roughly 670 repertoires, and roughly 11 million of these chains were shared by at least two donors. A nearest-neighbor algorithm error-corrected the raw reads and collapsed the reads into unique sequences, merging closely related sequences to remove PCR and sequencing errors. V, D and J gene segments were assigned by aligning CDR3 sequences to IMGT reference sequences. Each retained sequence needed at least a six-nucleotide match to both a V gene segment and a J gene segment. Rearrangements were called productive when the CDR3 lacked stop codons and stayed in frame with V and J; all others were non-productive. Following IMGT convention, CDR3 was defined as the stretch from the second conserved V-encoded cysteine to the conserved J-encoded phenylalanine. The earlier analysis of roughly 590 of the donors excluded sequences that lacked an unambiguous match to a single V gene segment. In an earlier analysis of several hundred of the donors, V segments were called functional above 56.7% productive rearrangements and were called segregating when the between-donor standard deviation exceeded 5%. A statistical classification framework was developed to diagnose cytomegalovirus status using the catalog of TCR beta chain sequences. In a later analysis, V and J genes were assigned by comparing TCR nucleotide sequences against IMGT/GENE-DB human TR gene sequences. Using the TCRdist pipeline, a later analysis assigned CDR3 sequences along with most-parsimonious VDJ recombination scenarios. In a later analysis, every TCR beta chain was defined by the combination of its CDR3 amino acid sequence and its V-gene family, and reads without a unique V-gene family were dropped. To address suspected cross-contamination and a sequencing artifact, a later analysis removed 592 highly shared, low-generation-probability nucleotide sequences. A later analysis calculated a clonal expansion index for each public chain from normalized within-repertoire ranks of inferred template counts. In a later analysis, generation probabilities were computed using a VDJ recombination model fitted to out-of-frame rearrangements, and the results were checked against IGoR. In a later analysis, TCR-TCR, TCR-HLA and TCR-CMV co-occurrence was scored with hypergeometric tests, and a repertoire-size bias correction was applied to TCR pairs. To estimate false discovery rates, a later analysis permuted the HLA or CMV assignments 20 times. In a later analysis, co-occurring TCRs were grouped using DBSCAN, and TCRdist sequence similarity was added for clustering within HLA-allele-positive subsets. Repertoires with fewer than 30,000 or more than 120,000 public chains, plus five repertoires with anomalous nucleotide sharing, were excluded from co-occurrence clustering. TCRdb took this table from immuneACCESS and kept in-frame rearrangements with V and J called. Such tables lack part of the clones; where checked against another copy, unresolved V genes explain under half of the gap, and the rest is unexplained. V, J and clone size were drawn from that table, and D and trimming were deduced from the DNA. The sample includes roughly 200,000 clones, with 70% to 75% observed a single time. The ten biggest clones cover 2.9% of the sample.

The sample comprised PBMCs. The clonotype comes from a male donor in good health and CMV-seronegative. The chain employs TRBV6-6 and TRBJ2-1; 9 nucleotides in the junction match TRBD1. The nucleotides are TGTGCCAGCAGTTTCACCGGGACAGGGTCCAATGAGCAGTTCTTC. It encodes CASSFTGTGSNEQFF.